This T cell receptor beta chain was recorded in a study of blood T cell repertoires in COVID-19 (dated by TCRdb to the early 2020s). With regard to the full study: Samples covering the acute and convalescent phases of COVID-19 were provided by collaborators in the United States, Italy and Spain. Sample metadata almost always included a de-identified subject ID, COVID-19 status, age in years and sex. Where HLA class I and class II types were available, the types were taken from metadata supplied by the sample provider, not from assay-based typing. Subjects who had been exposed to COVID-19, were actively infected with it, or had recovered from it provided the deeply sampled blood TCRbeta repertoires that made up the dataset. The material from the prospective study consisted of cDNA or gDNA derived from T cells, B-cell-depleted T cells, or PBMCs. The repertoires were made available in a free public database intended to serve as a resource for research on the immune response to SARS-CoV-2. Samples were obtained from the ongoing ImmuneRACE study (first 160 participants) and from some 1,300 subjects provided by 6 global collaborators. General study outcomes and caveats: The amount of clinical and demographic metadata varied by source and participant and was provided uncurated.

With respect to this clone: Its antigen is unknown. Nothing much larger sits one base from this clone, and base qualities are not available.

TCRbeta CDR3 regions were amplified from genomic DNA using the immunoSEQ Assay, a bias-controlled multiplex PCR. In the original analysis: Nucleated cell counts per sample were estimated from amplification of reference gene primers within the assay. Sequence reads were collapsed and filtered to measure the absolute abundance of every unique TCRbeta CDR3 rearrangement. For each sample, productive Simpson clonality was calculated as the square root of Simpson's diversity index across productive rearrangements. Here the immuneACCESS table is served through TCRdb, limited to in-frame sequences with V and J called. Missing clones are a known gap in these copies; in checked studies unresolved V genes cover under half, and the rest lacks a known reason. The V and J calls and the clone size are those of that table, but D and trimming were determined from the DNA. For this sample there are approximately 130,000 clones; around 76% appear just once. Approximately 11% of the sample is taken by the ten largest.

Via the germline V gene, CDR1 is SNHLY and CDR2 FYNNEI. V gives up 5 bases and J gives up 1 base, and the segment between their germline ends measures 14 bases. There are 15 amino acids in the CDR3, from cysteine to phenylalanine inclusive. The only DNA kept is the CDR3, 45 bases in frame from the first base. Whole blood was collected in K2EDTA tubes by collaborating institutions according to the institutions' own protocols. For TCRbeta analysis, collaborators shipped samples in one of three forms: frozen whole blood, isolated PBMCs, or DNA extracted from either of those sample types. The rearrangement joined TRBV2 to TRBJ1-1; a weak D assignment points to TRBD1 (6 bases agree). This receptor was taken from a human donor in a cohort sampled during active COVID-19. The source material was peripheral blood. The CDR3 region: CASSYRGGENTEAFF. The sequenced DNA is TGTGCCAGCAGTTATAGGGGGGGGGAGAACACTGAAGCTTTCTTT.